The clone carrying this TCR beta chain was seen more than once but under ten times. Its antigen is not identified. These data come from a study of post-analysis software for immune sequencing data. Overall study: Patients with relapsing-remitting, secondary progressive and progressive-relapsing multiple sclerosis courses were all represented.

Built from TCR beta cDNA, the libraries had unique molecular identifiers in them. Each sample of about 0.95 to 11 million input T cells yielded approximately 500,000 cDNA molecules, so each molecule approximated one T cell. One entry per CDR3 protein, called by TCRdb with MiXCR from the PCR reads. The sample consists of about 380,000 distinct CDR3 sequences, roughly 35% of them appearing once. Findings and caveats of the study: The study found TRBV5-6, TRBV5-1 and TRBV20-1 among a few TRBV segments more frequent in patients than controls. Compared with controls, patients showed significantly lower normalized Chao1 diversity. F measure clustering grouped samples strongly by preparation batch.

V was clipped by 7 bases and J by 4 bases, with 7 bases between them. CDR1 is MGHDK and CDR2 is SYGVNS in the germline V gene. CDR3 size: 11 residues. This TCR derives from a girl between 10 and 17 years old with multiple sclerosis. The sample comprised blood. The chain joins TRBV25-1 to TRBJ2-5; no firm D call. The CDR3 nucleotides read TGTGCCAGCAATGGGTTAGAGACCCAGTACTTC. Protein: CASNGLETQYF.